This T cell receptor (beta chain) is drawn from a study of shared clonotypes between healthy human individuals. Germline V gives CDR1 ENHRY, CDR2 SYGVKD. Trimming removed 4 bases at V and 6 bases at J, with 15 bases between. CDR3 length equals 14 residues. Repertoires were generated with immunoSEQ multiplex PCR, while TCRdb's copy carries only in-frame clones and drops some. There are millions of clones in the sample; approximately 94% occur only once, and around 0.15% lies in the top ten. This clonotype was sampled from a man aged 18 to 29 in good health. The J gene is TRBJ1-2, the V gene TRBV10-3, with D unresolved. Sequencing was carried out using naive CD4+ T cells sorted from blood. Described subset: CD45RA+ positively selected. This CDR3 reads CAISGTATLHGYTF. The CDR3 DNA follows: TGTGCCATCAGTGGCACAGCGACTCTCCATGGCTACACCTTC.